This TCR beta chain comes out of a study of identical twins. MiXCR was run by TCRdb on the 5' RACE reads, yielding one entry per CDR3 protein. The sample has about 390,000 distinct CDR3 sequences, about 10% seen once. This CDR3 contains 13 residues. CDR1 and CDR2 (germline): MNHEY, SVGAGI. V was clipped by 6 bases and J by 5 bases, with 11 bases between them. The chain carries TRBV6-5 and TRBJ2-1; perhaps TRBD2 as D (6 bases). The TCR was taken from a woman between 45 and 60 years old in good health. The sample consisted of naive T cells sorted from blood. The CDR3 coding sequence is TGTGCCAGCAGGGAGGGCCCCAACAATGAGCAGTTCTTC. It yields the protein CASREGPNNEQFF.